The 7 T cell receptor beta chains below all came from one sample that was sequenced in a study of blood T cell repertoires in COVID-19. The table came from immunoSEQ multiplex PCR; TCRdb's copy has only in-frame clones and leaves some out. The sample has about 280,000 clones; about 85% are singletons. The specimen sequenced was peripheral blood. These receptors were obtained from a human donor in a cohort sampled during active COVID-19.

The chain has TRBV5-4 and TRBJ1-3; possible D gene TRBD1, 5 bases. The CDR3 is 14 amino acids. V lost 4 bases and J lost 0, with 8 bases in between. Germline V CDR1 and CDR2: SGHNT, YYREEE (reference sequence). Written as DNA, the CDR3 is TGTGCCAGCAGCCCAACAGGCTCTGGAAACACCATATATTTT. Amino acid sequence: CASSPTGSGNTIYF.

The rearrangement links TRBV9 to TRBJ2-3, with 11 bases aligning to TRBD2. The CDR3 has 16 residues. V was pared by 4 bases and J by 2 bases, with 6 bases of the junction left unmatched. Germline CDR1 SGDLS, CDR2 YYNGEE. The CDR3 DNA follows: TGTGCCAGCAGCTCTGGGACTAGCGGCTACACAGATACGCAGTATTTT. Translating it yields CASSSGTSGYTDTQYF.

The chain carries TRBV12-3 or TRBV12-4 and TRBJ1-2; D is unresolved. The CDR3 is 13 residues long. V lost 2 bases and J 8 bases, leaving 12 bases between the germline ends. The CDR3 region has the DNA TGTGCCAGCAGTTTACTCCGGACGGGGGGCTACACCTTC. This encodes CASSLLRTGGYTF.

The chain is built from TRBV19 and TRBJ2-5; D may be TRBD2 (6 bases). CDR1 is LNHDA and CDR2 is SQIVND in the germline V gene (reference sequence). This CDR3 is built from 15 residues. The V end was cut by 4 bases, the J end by 1 base, with 13 bases between. The CDR3 nucleotides are TGTGCCAGTAGTACCCGGGACTGGACCCAAGAGACCCAGTACTTC. Protein product: CASSTRDWTQETQYF. Combining the CDR3 with reference TRBV19 and TRBJ2-5 gives the whole variable domain DGGITQSPKYLFRKEGQNVTLSCEQNLNHDAMYWYRQDPGQGLRLIYYSQIVNDFQKGDIAEGYSVSREKKESFPLTVTSAQKNPTAFYLCASSTRDWTQETQYFGPGTRLLVL.

The genes are TRBV28 and TRBJ1-1, with D tentatively TRBD1 (6 bases). Germline lookup yields CDR1 MDHEN and CDR2 SYDVKM. Trimming pared 8 bases from V and 3 bases from J, leaving 16 bases between. There are 14 residues in the CDR3. Here the CDR3 reads CASETGGSYTEAFF. The DNA of the CDR3 is TGTGCCAGCGAAACGGGGGGCTCGTACACTGAAGCTTTCTTT.

The chain joins TRBV4-1 to TRBJ2-7; tentatively, D is TRBD2 (5 bases). CDR3 size: 14 residues. Germline V gene sequence: CDR1 MGHRA, CDR2 YSYEKL. V lost 1 base and J lost 7, with 14 bases in between. CDR3 DNA: TGCGCCAGCAGCCAAGGTGGGAGTCTGGAAGAGCAGTACTTC. This sequence encodes CASSQGGSLEEQYF.

Only a few counts were recorded for this clone. This chain links TRBV5-5 with TRBJ1-3; D is perhaps TRBD1 (6 bases). The germline V and J ends were trimmed by 0 bases and 3 bases, with 10 bases remaining between them. The CDR3 length is 15 residues. The germline gives CDR1 SGHKS, CDR2 YYEKEE (reference sequence). CDR3 protein: CASSLAGTLGNTIYF. CDR3 bases: TGTGCCAGCAGCTTGGCGGGGACACTTGGAAACACCATATATTTT.